The 24 T cell receptor beta chains listed next were all sequenced from one sample in a study of patients and donors after allogeneic stem cell transplantation. A single record per CDR3 protein comes from TCRdb applying MiXCR to the RT-PCR reads. The sample carries over 150,000 distinct CDR3 sequences, 30% recorded once. Source material: blood, either unsorted or a sorted T cell fraction (not recorded which). The source of these receptors is a human donor who was either an allogeneic HSCT recipient or a stem cell or donor lymphocyte infusion donor (not recorded which). It is not recorded whose cells these are; they may come from a transplant donor.

There are a few counts of this clonotype. The chain employs TRBV7-9 and TRBJ2-3; 7 bases map to TRBD2. The ends lost 1 base at V and 5 bases at J; junction bases unmatched: 6. The CDR3 spans 15 residues. CDR1 and CDR2 (germline): SEHNR, FQNEAQ (reference sequence). The CDR3 DNA reads TGTGCCAGCAGCTTAGGAAGCGGGATAATAGATACGCAGTATTTT. Its translation: CASSLGSGIIDTQYF.

There are a few counts of this clonotype. This chain links TRBV6-5 with TRBJ1-1; D gene ambiguous. Per the germline V gene, CDR1 is MNHEY and CDR2 is SVGAGI. CDR3 size: 15 residues. Trimming shortened V by 2 bases and J by 0 bases, and 10 bases separated the two germline ends. CDR3 sequence reads: CASSYAAGMNTEAFF. The CDR3 DNA is TGTGCCAGCAGTTACGCGGCGGGAATGAACACTGAAGCTTTCTTT.

This chain links TRBV28 with TRBJ2-7, with D tentatively TRBD1 (7 bases). V was shortened by 7 bases and J by 4 bases, with 14 bases between the two germline ends. CDR1 MDHEN and CDR2 SYDVKM come from the germline V gene. This CDR3 has 13 amino acids. In DNA, the CDR3 is TGTGCCAGCATAACAGGGGCGGGGTACGAGCAGTACTTC. It encodes CASITGAGYEQYF.

The chain links TRBV14 to TRBJ1-6; D is ambiguous. The germline CDR1 and CDR2 sequences are SGHDN and FVKESK. V was cut by 0 bases and J by 6 bases, with 9 bases left in between. There are 15 residues in the CDR3. In nucleotides, the CDR3 is TGTGCCAGCAGCCAAGATGTCGGCATTAATTCACCCCTCCACTTT. Translated: CASSQDVGINSPLHF.

J is TRBJ2-4 and V is TRBV11-2; D is uncertain. Trimming shortened V by 7 bases and J by 0 bases, and 16 bases separated the two germline ends. This CDR3 region has 16 residues. Germline CDR1 reads SGHAT; CDR2 reads FQNNGV. This CDR3 reads CASTRKSLLAKNIQYF. The CDR3 bases are TGTGCCAGCACCAGGAAGTCACTGCTAGCCAAAAACATTCAGTACTTC.

The chain joins TRBV4-3 to TRBJ2-1; 13 bases are shared with TRBD2. Germline V lookup: CDR1 LGHNA, CDR2 YSLEER. With V trimmed by 5 bases and J by 2 bases, 3 bases remained unmatched. The CDR3 is 16 residues long. CDR3 nucleotides: TGCGCCAGCAGCTTAGGACTAGCGGGAGCCTACAATGAGCAGTTCTTC. This sequence encodes CASSLGLAGAYNEQFF.

The chain joins TRBV7-2 to TRBJ2-5, with D possibly matching TRBD1 (5 bases). The germline V gene has CDR1 SGHTA and CDR2 FQGNSA. The V and J ends lost 1 base and 4 bases respectively, with 13 bases between them. CDR3 length equals 15 residues. The CDR3 DNA follows: TGTGCCAGCAGCTTAGAAGCATTAAGGGGAGAGACCCAGTACTTC. It codes for CASSLEALRGETQYF.

This clonotype came up a few times. The chain carries TRBV27 and TRBJ2-1; 7 positions match TRBD1. V lost 2 bases, J lost 4 bases, and 5 bases stayed unmatched. From germline, CDR1 is MNHEY and CDR2 SMNVEV (reference sequence). The length of the CDR3 is 15 residues. In DNA, the CDR3 is TGTGCCAGCAGTTTACTGGGGACAGATTACAATGAGCAGTTCTTC. It codes for CASSLLGTDYNEQFF.

In its sample, this clonotype was seen a few times. V and J are TRBV6-5 and TRBJ1-4, with D possibly being TRBD1 (5 bases). Trimming stripped 2 bases from V and 5 bases from J, with 12 bases between. The CDR3 extends over 15 amino acids. The germline V gene encodes CDR1 MNHEY and CDR2 SVGAGI. CDR3 DNA sequence: TGTGCCAGCAGTTACGGGGCAGGGTCCAATGAAAAACTGTTTTTT. The encoded protein is CASSYGAGSNEKLFF.

This sequence joins TRBV7-2 and TRBJ2-3, with 8 positions matching TRBD1. Germline V lookup: CDR1 SGHTA, CDR2 FQGNSA. The length of the CDR3 is 16 residues. V shed 2 bases, J shed 1 base, and the junction held 5 bases outside the gene matches. The CDR3 DNA sequence: TGTGCCAGCAGCTTACAGGGGGCGAGAGGCACAGATACGCAGTATTTT. This codes for CASSLQGARGTDTQYF. Variable domain in full (rest from reference TRBV7-2 and TRBJ2-3): GAGVSQSPSNKVTEKGKDVELRCDPISGHTALYWYRQSLGQGLEFLIYFQGNSAPDKSGLPSDRFSAERTGGSVSTLTIQRTQQEDSAVYLCASSLQGARGTDTQYFGPGTRLTVL.

The J gene is TRBJ2-3, the V gene TRBV4-3; TRBD1 is a possible D gene (7 bases). Germline-derived CDR1 and CDR2 are LGHNA and YSLEER. Trimming left V 3 bases short and J 4 bases short, with 17 bases between. The CDR3 totals 16 residues. In nucleotides, the CDR3 is TGCGCCAGCAGCCAGCCTCCAGGGGGAGGCCCAGATACGCAGTATTTT. This gives the protein CASSQPPGGGPDTQYF.

This clonotype was counted only a few times. J is TRBJ1-2 and V is TRBV9; TRBD1 is a possible D gene (6 bases). The length of the CDR3 is 12 residues. Trimming cost V 5 bases and J 6 bases, with 11 bases left between them. The germline V gene has CDR1 SGDLS and CDR2 YYNGEE. CDR3 protein: CASRQGRDGYTF. The CDR3 DNA reads as TGTGCCAGCAGGCAGGGGCGAGATGGCTACACCTTC.

CDR3 DNA sequence: TGTGCCAGCAGTGCTCTAGCGGGAGGCCCCGAGGGAGATACGCAGTATTTT. It encodes CASSALAGGPEGDTQYF. This chain joins TRBV27 and TRBJ2-3; 11 positions agree with TRBD2. Germline-derived CDR1 and CDR2 are MNHEY and SMNVEV (reference sequence). The CDR3 consists of 17 residues. The ends lost 5 bases at V and 5 bases at J; junction bases unmatched: 12.

The chain uses TRBV5-1 and TRBJ2-5; TRBD1 or TRBD2 may be the D gene (6 bases each). Trimming took 6 bases from V and 3 from J, leaving 18 bases between them. CDR3 size: 15 residues. Germline CDR1 SGHRS, CDR2 YFSETQ. Here the CDR3 reads CASTTAGGQKETQYF. CDR3 nucleotides: TGCGCCAGCACCACCGCCGGGGGACAAAAAGAGACCCAGTACTTC.

The CDR3 loop is CASSFSGAPGDNEQFF. DNA for the CDR3: TGTGCCAGCAGTTTCTCAGGGGCTCCCGGGGACAATGAGCAGTTCTTC. V is TRBV28 and J is TRBJ2-1, with a tentative D call TRBD1 (6 bases). The germline V gene has CDR1 MDHEN and CDR2 SYDVKM. The V end was cut by 3 bases, the J end by 5 bases, with 17 bases between. CDR3 length: 16 amino acids.

The chain recombines TRBV7-6 with TRBJ2-7; D could derive from TRBD1 or TRBD2 (5 bases each). This CDR3 is built from 13 residues. Trimming stripped 3 bases from V and 6 bases from J, with 12 bases between. Germline V CDR1 and CDR2: SGHVS, FNYEAQ. The DNA for the CDR3 is TGTGCCAGCAGCTTGTCGCAGGGACGCGAGCAGTACTTC. As protein: CASSLSQGREQYF.

This clonotype has only a few counts. The chain joins TRBV5-1 to TRBJ2-1, with TRBD2 matching 7 bases. Germline CDR1 is SGHRS and CDR2 is YFSETQ. J was trimmed by 5 bases and V by 4 bases; bases with no gene match: 0. The CDR3 runs to 12 residues. Here the CDR3 reads CASSAGDNEQFF. The CDR3 DNA reads as TGCGCCAGCAGCGCGGGGGACAATGAGCAGTTCTTC.

The chain is built from TRBV20-1 and TRBJ1-4; no reliable D call. The CDR3 extends over 15 amino acids. CDR1 is DFQATT, CDR2 SNEGSKA, per germline (reference sequence). V shed 0 bases and J shed 5 bases, with 13 bases lying between them. DNA for the CDR3: TGCAGTGCTAGAGAAAATCAGGTTCTAAATGAAAAACTGTTTTTT. It encodes CSARENQVLNEKLFF.

This clonotype was picked up a small number of times. This chain connects TRBV25-1 to TRBJ2-1; D might be TRBD2 (5 bases). Deletions cut 0 bases from V and 4 bases from J, with 10 bases between. CDR3 length: 15 amino acids. The germline V gene encodes CDR1 MGHDK and CDR2 SYGVNS. DNA of the CDR3: TGTGCCAGCAGTGAATATCAGGACTTTTACAATGAGCAGTTCTTC. It codes for CASSEYQDFYNEQFF.

This chain joins TRBV7-9 and TRBJ2-5, with unresolved D. CDR1 SEHNR and CDR2 FQNEAQ come from the germline V gene (reference sequence). The CDR3 runs 13 residues. The ends were cut back, 0 bases at V and 5 bases at J, with 7 bases in the middle. As DNA, the CDR3 is TGTGCCAGCAGCTTAGCACTTGCGGAGACCCAGTACTTC. Its protein is CASSLALAETQYF.

V and J are TRBV19 and TRBJ1-1, with unresolved D. The CDR3 consists of 14 residues. Trimming pared 1 base from V and 2 bases from J, leaving 8 bases between. Germline V gene sequence: CDR1 LNHDA, CDR2 SQIVND (reference sequence). The CDR3 protein is CASSIASENTEAFF. CDR3 in DNA: TGTGCCAGTAGTATAGCGTCAGAAAACACTGAAGCTTTCTTT.

This clonotype was observed at least ten times. The chain carries TRBV27 and TRBJ1-1; D not certain. This CDR3 comprises 14 residues. V lost 3 bases and J lost 4, with 12 bases in between. The V gene's germline CDR1 is MNHEY and CDR2 SMNVEV (reference sequence). As DNA, the CDR3 is TGTGCCAGCAGTTTTCTAGGTTGGGGCACTGAAGCTTTCTTT. This translates into CASSFLGWGTEAFF.

This clonotype was counted between two and nine times. V usage is TRBV11-2 and J usage is TRBJ2-7, with D perhaps TRBD1 (6 bases). This CDR3 is 15 amino acids long. The germline gives CDR1 SGHAT, CDR2 FQNNGV. The ends were cut back, 2 bases at V and 2 bases at J, with 13 bases in the middle. The CDR3 spells CASSLNPGQTYEQYF. For the CDR3, the DNA is TGTGCCAGCAGCTTAAACCCGGGACAAACCTACGAGCAGTACTTC.

The CDR3 is CASSPTRDRAGYTF. In nucleotides, the CDR3 is TGTGCCAGCAGCCCTACCCGGGACAGGGCTGGCTACACCTTC. The V call is TRBV7-2, the J call TRBJ1-2; 9 positions match TRBD1. Germline V gives CDR1 SGHTA, CDR2 FQGNSA. After removal of 5 bases from V and 7 bases from J, the junction contained 8 bases not matched to a gene. CDR3 length equals 14 residues.